Below, 23 T cell receptor beta chains from the same sample are listed, as sequenced in a study of T cell clonotyping in hematopoietic cell transplantation. Time point meaning: recipient sample about 28 days before transplant, after cytoreduction. Using immunoSEQ multiplex PCR, the repertoire was profiled, and TCRdb retains in-frame clones only, with some absent. The profile shows about 80,000 clones, almost 97% of them singletons. The sample here was peripheral blood mononuclear cells, taken before stem cell transplant. The receptor set was obtained from a woman in her 50s with acute myeloid leukemia. Some clones in this sample may be carry-over from other donors' samples.

V usage is TRBV11-3 and J usage is TRBJ2-3, with unresolved D. Deletions cut 4 bases from V and 9 bases from J, with 11 bases between. Looked up from germline, CDR1 is SGHNT and CDR2 is YENEEA. The CDR3 covers 12 residues. The chain's CDR3 is CASSSTRNTQYF. The CDR3 DNA reads TGTGCCAGCAGCTCTACACGAAACACGCAGTATTTT.

V usage is TRBV27 and J usage is TRBJ2-7, with D maybe TRBD1 (6 bases). The V gene lost 3 bases and the J gene lost 3 bases, with 12 bases spanning the gap. Germline-derived CDR1 and CDR2 are MNHEY and SMNVEV (reference sequence). The CDR3 is 14 residues long. The CDR3 protein is CASSFSGTNYEQYF. In nucleotides, the CDR3 is TGTGCCAGCAGTTTTTCGGGGACAAACTACGAGCAGTACTTC.

The V gene is TRBV5-1, the J gene TRBJ2-5; D might be TRBD2 (6 bases). CDR3 length equals 14 residues. V dropped 2 bases and J dropped 3 bases, with 11 bases sitting between them. CDR1 is SGHRS, CDR2 YFSETQ, per germline. CDR3 region: CASSFRGDKETQYF. The CDR3 nucleotides are TGCGCCAGCAGCTTTCGCGGGGATAAAGAGACCCAGTACTTC.

The chain has TRBV6-1 and TRBJ2-6; D not resolved. CDR1 and CDR2 from the germline V gene are MNHNS and SASEGT. The CDR3 is made up of 18 amino acids. Trimming left V 4 bases short and J 0 bases short, with 16 bases between. CDR3: CASSVSGPSVSGANVLTF. As DNA, the CDR3 is TGTGCCAGCAGTGTCTCCGGACCCTCGGTCTCTGGGGCCAACGTCCTGACTTTC.

This clone was seen once. J is TRBJ1-2 and V is TRBV5-1; 7 bases match TRBD1. The CDR3 is 13 amino acids. CDR1 and CDR2 from the germline V gene are SGHRS and YFSETQ. J lost 2 bases, V lost 7 bases, and 5 bases had no gene match. The chain's CDR3 is CASGDSLNYGYTF. The CDR3 nucleotides are TGCGCCAGCGGGGACAGTTTAAACTATGGCTACACCTTC.

This clone was detected only a few times. This sequence joins TRBV2 and TRBJ2-4; weak D call: TRBD1 (6 bases). In germline, CDR1 is SNHLY, CDR2 FYNNEI. V was clipped by 1 base and J by 1 base, with 11 bases between them. The length of the CDR3 is 16 residues. The CDR3 protein is CASSEDRVFAKNIQYF. The CDR3, as DNA: TGTGCCAGCAGTGAAGACAGGGTCTTTGCCAAAAACATTCAGTACTTC.

The V gene is TRBV2, the J gene TRBJ2-7, with 8 bases aligning to TRBD1. CDR3 size: 14 residues. CDR1 SNHLY and CDR2 FYNNEI come from the germline V gene. J was trimmed by 2 bases and V by 8 bases; bases with no gene match: 8. CDR3 DNA: TGTGCCAGCGAGTATTGGACAGGGACCTACGAGCAGTACTTC. Its protein is CASEYWTGTYEQYF.

The rearrangement uses TRBV2 and TRBJ1-2, with no clear D. V lost 8 bases to trimming and J lost 8 bases, with 12 bases between them. This CDR3 region has 11 residues. Per germline, CDR1 SNHLY and CDR2 FYNNEI. CDR3 DNA: TGTGCCAGCGGGAGGGTTGAGGGCTACACCTTC. Its protein product is CASGRVEGYTF.

This clone is a singleton in its sample. The J gene is TRBJ2-1, the V gene TRBV5-1; D unresolved. Trimming left V 4 bases short and J 0 bases short, with 11 bases between. This CDR3 has 15 residues. Germline loops: CDR1 SGHRS, CDR2 YFSETQ. The CDR3 DNA is TGCGCCAGCAGCCCAGGAGACCTCTCCTACAATGAGCAGTTCTTC. Protein: CASSPGDLSYNEQFF.

This rearrangement joins TRBV5-1 to TRBJ2-5, with D tentatively TRBD1 (6 bases). Trimming shortened V by 2 bases and J by 1 base, and 6 bases separated the two germline ends. From germline, CDR1 is SGHRS and CDR2 YFSETQ. This CDR3 spans 13 amino acids. The CDR3, as DNA: TGCGCCAGCAGCTTACAGGGCCAAGAGACCCAGTACTTC. Its translation is CASSLQGQETQYF.

This sequence joins TRBV7-9 and TRBJ2-6; 11 nucleotides align to TRBD1. The CDR3 is 16 residues long. V was pared by 5 bases and J by 3 bases, with 3 bases of the junction left unmatched. Germline V gives CDR1 SEHNR, CDR2 FQNEAQ (reference sequence). CDR3 in amino acids: CASSRTGGGGANVLTF. CDR3 coding DNA: TGTGCCAGCAGCAGGACAGGGGGCGGTGGGGCCAACGTCCTGACTTTC.

CDR3 residues: CASMTTGGITGELFF. The CDR3 DNA is TGTGCCAGCATGACCACAGGGGGCATTACCGGGGAGCTGTTTTTT. V is TRBV6-1 and J is TRBJ2-2; 9 bases are a match to TRBD1. The V segment lost 7 bases and the J segment 5 bases; nucleotides outside the gene matches: 8. Germline assignment: CDR1 MNHNS and CDR2 SASEGT. CDR3 length: 15 amino acids.

The rearrangement uses TRBV7-2 and TRBJ1-5; D ambiguous. The V gene's germline CDR1 is SGHTA and CDR2 FQGNSA. The CDR3 runs 13 residues. V was pared by 1 base and J by 7 bases, with 8 bases between. CDR3: CASSLGGVQPQHF. The CDR3, as DNA: TGTGCCAGCAGCTTAGGGGGTGTGCAGCCCCAGCATTTT.

J is TRBJ2-5 and V is TRBV7-9, with unresolved D. This CDR3 contains 13 residues. CDR1 and CDR2 (germline): SEHNR, FQNEAQ (reference sequence). V was clipped by 5 bases and J by 5 bases, with 12 bases between them. The CDR3 nucleotides read TGTGCCAGCAGCAACGACCCAAGGGAGACCCAGTACTTC. Protein product: CASSNDPRETQYF.

The chain carries TRBV5-1 and TRBJ1-1; TRBD1 agrees at 8 bases. With V trimmed by 4 bases and J by 6 bases, 14 bases remained unmatched. Germline V lookup: CDR1 SGHRS, CDR2 YFSETQ. The CDR3 is made up of 16 amino acids. The CDR3 reads CASSTGQARLSPEAFF. DNA of the CDR3: TGCGCCAGCAGCACGGGACAGGCGCGGTTAAGCCCTGAAGCTTTCTTT.

This sequence joins TRBV14 and TRBJ1-6; D remains ambiguous. The CDR3 length is 15 residues. V was cut by 4 bases and J by 3 bases, with 10 bases left in between. Germline lookup yields CDR1 SGHDN and CDR2 FVKESK. In nucleotides, the CDR3 is TGTGCCAGCAGCCGCACAAGTGGCTATAATTCACCCCTCCACTTT. It yields the protein CASSRTSGYNSPLHF.

The chain joins TRBV5-1 to TRBJ2-7; D not certain. Trimming removed 3 bases from V and 4 bases from J, with 17 bases in between. The CDR3 runs to 15 residues. Per the germline V gene, CDR1 is SGHRS and CDR2 is YFSETQ. Written as DNA, the CDR3 is TGCGCCAGCAGCTACAACGCCTACCCTAATTACGAGCAGTACTTC. Residues: CASSYNAYPNYEQYF.

The rearrangement uses TRBV4-2 and TRBJ2-7; D is perhaps TRBD1 (5 bases). Between the trimmed V and J ends, which lost 4 bases and 2 bases, there was a span of 12 bases. Per germline, CDR1 LGHNA and CDR2 YNFKEQ. The CDR3 extends over 14 amino acids. The CDR3 spells CASSPDTQAYEQYF. Written as DNA, the CDR3 is TGTGCCAGCAGCCCGGACACACAGGCCTACGAGCAGTACTTC.

The chain joins TRBV30 to TRBJ1-1; maybe TRBD1 (6 bases). The CDR3 sequence is 11 residues long. V lost 1 base to trimming and J lost 10 bases, with 10 bases between them. From germline, CDR1 is GTSNPN and CDR2 SVGIG (reference sequence). The CDR3 here is CAWSEGVIAFF. The CDR3 bases are TGTGCCTGGAGTGAGGGGGTGATAGCTTTCTTT.

The rearrangement uses TRBV2 and TRBJ1-6; D remains ambiguous. The CDR3 length is 14 residues. Germline V lookup: CDR1 SNHLY, CDR2 FYNNEI. V lost 7 bases and J lost 8, with 15 bases in between. As DNA, the CDR3 is TGTGCCAGCATACCGATGGCGGGCCATTCACCCCTCCACTTT. Protein: CASIPMAGHSPLHF. Full variable domain (missing parts from reference TRBV2 and TRBJ1-6): EPEVTQTPSHQVTQMGQEVILRCVPISNHLYFYWYRQILGQKVEFLVSFYNNEISEKSEIFDDQFSVERPDGSNFTLKIRSTKLEDSAMYFCASIPMAGHSPLHFGNGTRLTVT.

The chain recombines TRBV7-8 with TRBJ1-1; D is undetermined. The CDR3 covers 15 residues. Germline V gene sequence: CDR1 SGHVS, CDR2 FQNEAQ. V lost 7 bases to trimming and J lost 2 bases, with 17 bases between them. CDR3 residues: CASTYRDTTNTEAFF. CDR3 sequence (DNA): TGTGCCAGCACCTACCGAGACACTACCAACACTGAAGCTTTCTTT.

CDR3 region: CASSYRDQPQHF. Here the CDR3 DNA reads TGTGCCAGCAGTTATCGGGATCAGCCCCAGCATTTT. The gene calls are TRBV6-6 and TRBJ1-5, with D hard to call. The ends were cut back, 3 bases at V and 5 bases at J, with 5 bases in the middle. Germline V gene data show CDR1 as MNHNY and CDR2 as SVGAGI (reference sequence). The CDR3 spans 12 residues.

The chain links TRBV30 to TRBJ2-7, with a tentative D call TRBD1 (6 bases). The CDR3 is made up of 14 amino acids. V was clipped by 5 bases and J by 5 bases, with 19 bases between them. The germline gives CDR1 GTSNPN, CDR2 SVGIG (reference sequence). CDR3 loop: CAWVWGRGRNEQYF. The CDR3 nucleotides are TGTGCCTGGGTCTGGGGCAGGGGAAGGAACGAGCAGTACTTC.